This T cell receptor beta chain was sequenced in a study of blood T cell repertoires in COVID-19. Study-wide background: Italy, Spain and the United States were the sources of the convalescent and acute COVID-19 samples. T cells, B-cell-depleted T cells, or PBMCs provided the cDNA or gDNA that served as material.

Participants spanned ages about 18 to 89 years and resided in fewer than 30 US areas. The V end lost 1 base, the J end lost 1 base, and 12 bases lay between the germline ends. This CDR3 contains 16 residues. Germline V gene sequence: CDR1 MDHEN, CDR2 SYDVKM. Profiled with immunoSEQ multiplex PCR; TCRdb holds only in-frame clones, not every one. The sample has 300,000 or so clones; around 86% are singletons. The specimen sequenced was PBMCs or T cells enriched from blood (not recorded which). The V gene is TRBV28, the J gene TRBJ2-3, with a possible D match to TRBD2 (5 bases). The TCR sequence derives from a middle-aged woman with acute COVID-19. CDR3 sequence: CASSLSVGAGTDTQYF. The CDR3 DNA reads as TGTGCCAGCAGTTTATCGGTGGGAGCTGGCACAGATACGCAGTATTTT.